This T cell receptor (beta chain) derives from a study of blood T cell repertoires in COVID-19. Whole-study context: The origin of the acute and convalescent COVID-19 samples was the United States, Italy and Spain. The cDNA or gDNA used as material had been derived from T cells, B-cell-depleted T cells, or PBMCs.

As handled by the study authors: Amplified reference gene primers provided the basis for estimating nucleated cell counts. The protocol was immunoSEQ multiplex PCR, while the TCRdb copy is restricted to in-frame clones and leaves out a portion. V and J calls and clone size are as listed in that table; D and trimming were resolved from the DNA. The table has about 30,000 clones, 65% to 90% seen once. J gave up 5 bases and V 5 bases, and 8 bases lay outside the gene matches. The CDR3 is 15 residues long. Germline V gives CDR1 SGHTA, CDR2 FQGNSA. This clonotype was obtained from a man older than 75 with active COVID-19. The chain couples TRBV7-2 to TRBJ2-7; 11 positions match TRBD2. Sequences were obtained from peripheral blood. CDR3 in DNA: TGTGCCAGCAGCGCCCAACCGGGACTAGCGGACGAGCAGTACTTC. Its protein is CASSAQPGLADEQYF. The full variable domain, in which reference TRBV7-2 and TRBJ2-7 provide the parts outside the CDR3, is GAGVSQSPSNKVTEKGKDVELRCDPISGHTALYWYRQSLGQGLEFLIYFQGNSAPDKSGLPSDRFSAERTGGSVSTLTIQRTQQEDSAVYLCASSAQPGLADEQYFGPGTRLTVT.